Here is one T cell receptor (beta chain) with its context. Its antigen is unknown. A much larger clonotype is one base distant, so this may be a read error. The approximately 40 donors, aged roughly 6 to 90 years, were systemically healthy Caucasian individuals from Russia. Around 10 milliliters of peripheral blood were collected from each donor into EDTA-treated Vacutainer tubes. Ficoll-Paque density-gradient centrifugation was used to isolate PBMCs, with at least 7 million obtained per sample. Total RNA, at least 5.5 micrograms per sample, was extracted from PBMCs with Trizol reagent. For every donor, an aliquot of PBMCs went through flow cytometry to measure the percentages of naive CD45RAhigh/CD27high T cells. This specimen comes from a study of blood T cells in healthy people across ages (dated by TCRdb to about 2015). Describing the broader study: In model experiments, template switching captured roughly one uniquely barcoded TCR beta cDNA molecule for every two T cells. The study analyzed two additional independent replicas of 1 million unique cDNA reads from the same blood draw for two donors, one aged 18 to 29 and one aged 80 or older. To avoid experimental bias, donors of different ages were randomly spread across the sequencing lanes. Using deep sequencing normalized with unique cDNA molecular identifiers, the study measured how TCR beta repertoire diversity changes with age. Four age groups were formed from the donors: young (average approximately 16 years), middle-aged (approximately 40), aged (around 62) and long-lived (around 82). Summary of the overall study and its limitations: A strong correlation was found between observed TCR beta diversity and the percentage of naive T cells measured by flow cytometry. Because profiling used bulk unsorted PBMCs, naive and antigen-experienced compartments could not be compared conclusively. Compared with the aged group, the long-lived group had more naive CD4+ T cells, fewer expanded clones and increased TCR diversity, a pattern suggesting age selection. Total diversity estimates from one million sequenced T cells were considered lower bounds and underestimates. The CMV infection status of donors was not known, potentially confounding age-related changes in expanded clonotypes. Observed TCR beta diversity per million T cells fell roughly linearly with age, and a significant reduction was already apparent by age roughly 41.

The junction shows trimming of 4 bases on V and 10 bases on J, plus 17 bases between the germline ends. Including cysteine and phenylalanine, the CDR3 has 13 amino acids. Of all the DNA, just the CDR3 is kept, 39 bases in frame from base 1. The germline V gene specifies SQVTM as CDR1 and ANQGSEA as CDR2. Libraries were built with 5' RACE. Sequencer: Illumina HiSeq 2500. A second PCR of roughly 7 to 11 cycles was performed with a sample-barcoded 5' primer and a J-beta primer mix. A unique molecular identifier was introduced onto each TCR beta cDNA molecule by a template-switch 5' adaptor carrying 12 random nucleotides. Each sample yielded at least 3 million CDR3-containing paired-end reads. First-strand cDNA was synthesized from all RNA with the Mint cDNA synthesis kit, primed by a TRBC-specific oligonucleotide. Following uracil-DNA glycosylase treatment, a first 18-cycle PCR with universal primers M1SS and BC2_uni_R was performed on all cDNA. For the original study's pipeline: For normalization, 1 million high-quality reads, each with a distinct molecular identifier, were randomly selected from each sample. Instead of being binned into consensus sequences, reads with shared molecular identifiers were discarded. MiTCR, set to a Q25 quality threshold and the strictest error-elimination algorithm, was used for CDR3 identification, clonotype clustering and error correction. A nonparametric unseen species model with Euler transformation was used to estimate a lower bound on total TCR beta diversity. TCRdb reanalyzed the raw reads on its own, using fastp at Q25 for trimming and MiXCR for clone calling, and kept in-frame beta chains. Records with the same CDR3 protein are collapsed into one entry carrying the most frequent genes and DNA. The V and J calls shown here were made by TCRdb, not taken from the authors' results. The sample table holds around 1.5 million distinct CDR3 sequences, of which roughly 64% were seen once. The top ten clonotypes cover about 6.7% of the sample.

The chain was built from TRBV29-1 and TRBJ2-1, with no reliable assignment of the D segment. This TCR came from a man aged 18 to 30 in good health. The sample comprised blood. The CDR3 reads CSVGGQSSYEQFF. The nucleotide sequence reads TGCAGCGTTGGAGGCCAGAGCTCCTACGAGCAGTTCTTC.